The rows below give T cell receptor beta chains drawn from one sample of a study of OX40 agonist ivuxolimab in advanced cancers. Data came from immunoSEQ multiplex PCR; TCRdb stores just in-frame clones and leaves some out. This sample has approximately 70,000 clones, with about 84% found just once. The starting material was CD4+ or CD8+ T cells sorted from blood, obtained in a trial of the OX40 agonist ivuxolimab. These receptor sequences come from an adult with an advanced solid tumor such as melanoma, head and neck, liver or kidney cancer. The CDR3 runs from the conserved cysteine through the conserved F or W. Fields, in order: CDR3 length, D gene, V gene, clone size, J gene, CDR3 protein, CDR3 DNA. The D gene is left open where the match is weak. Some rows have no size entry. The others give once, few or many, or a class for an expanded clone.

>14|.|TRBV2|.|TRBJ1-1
CASSTGLSITEAFF
TGTGCCAGCAGTACGGGCTTGTCAATCACTGAAGCTTTCTTT
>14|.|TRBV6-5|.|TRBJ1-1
CASSRGLSVTEAFF
TGTGCCAGCAGTCGGGGACTCTCCGTCACTGAAGCTTTCTTT
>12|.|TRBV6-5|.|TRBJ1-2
CASSHGSLGYTF
TGTGCCAGCAGTCATGGGTCGTTGGGCTACACCTTC
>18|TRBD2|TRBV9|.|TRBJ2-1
CASSVEASGSSSYNEQFF
TGTGCCAGCAGCGTAGAGGCTAGCGGGTCAAGCTCCTACAATGAGCAGTTCTTC
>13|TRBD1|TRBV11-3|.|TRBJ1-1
CASSLTGGTEAFF
TGTGCCAGCAGCCTGACAGGGGGCACTGAAGCTTTCTTT
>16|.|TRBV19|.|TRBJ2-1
CASSIGGSGSYNEQFF
TGTGCCAGTAGTATAGGGGGATCGGGCTCCTACAATGAGCAGTTCTTC
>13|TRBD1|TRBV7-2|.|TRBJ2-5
CASGQGRWETQYF
TGTGCCAGTGGACAGGGGCGGTGGGAGACCCAGTACTTC
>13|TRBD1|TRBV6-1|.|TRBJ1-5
CASTVQGGQPQHF
TGTGCCAGCACCGTACAGGGGGGTCAGCCCCAGCATTTT
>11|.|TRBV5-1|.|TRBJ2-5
CASSDQETQYF
TGCGCCAGCAGCGACCAAGAGACCCAGTACTTC
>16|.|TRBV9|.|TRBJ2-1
CASSVADRRAYNEQFF
TGTGCCAGCAGCGTAGCCGACCGTCGGGCCTACAATGAGCAGTTCTTC
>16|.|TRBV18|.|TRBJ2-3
CASSSRSDSSTDTQYF
TGTGCCAGCTCAAGCAGGTCCGACTCTAGCACAGATACGCAGTATTTT
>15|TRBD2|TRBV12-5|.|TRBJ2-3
CASGLTGGASDTQYF
TGTGCTAGTGGTTTGACCGGGGGGGCCTCAGATACGCAGTATTTT
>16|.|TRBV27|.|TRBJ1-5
CASSFQGGRSNQPQHF
TGTGCCAGCAGTTTCCAGGGAGGGAGGTCAAATCAGCCCCAGCATTTT
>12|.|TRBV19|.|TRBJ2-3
CASSIDTDTQYF
TGTGCCAGTAGTATAGACACCGATACGCAGTATTTT
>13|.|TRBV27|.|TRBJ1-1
CASSYTGNTEAFF
TGTGCCAGCAGTTACACCGGGAACACTGAAGCTTTCTTT
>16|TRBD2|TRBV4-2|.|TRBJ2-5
CASSLTSGGLGETQYF
TGTGCCAGCAGCCTTACTAGCGGGGGTCTGGGAGAGACCCAGTACTTC
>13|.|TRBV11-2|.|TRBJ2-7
CASSLVPRGEQYF
TGTGCCAGCAGCTTAGTCCCCAGGGGCGAGCAGTACTTC
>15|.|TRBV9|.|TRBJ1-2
CASSVESGTTYGYTF
TGTGCCAGCAGCGTAGAAAGCGGGACAACCTATGGCTACACCTTC
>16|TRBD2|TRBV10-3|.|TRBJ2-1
CAISGVSGSNRNEQFF
TGTGCCATCAGTGGTGTTAGCGGGAGTAATAGGAATGAGCAGTTCTTC
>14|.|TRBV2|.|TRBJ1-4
CASSVGHLNEKLFF
TGTGCCAGCAGTGTGGGACATCTAAATGAAAAACTGTTTTTT
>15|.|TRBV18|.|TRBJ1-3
CASSPTASSGNTIYF
TGTGCCAGCTCACCGACGGCTTCTTCTGGAAACACCATATATTTT
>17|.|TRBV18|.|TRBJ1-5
CASSPSDSLSFNQPQHF
TGTGCCAGCTCACCTTCTGACAGCCTCAGTTTCAATCAGCCCCAGCATTTT
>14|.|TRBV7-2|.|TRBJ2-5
CASSLSGTAETQYF
TGTGCCAGCAGCTTATCCGGGACGGCGGAGACCCAGTACTTC
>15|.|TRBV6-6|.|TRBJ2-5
CASSYGAGLQETQYF
TGTGCCAGCAGTTACGGGGCGGGACTTCAAGAGACCCAGTACTTC
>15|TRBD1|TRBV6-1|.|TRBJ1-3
CASSWDRGNGNTIYF
TGTGCCAGCAGTTGGGACAGGGGAAATGGAAACACCATATATTTT
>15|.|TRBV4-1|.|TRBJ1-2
CASSQDRGPNYGYTF
TGCGCCAGCAGCCAAGATAGGGGACCGAACTATGGCTACACCTTC
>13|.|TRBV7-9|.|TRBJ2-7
CASSGRGAYEQYF
TGTGCCAGCAGCGGACGAGGCGCTTACGAGCAGTACTTC
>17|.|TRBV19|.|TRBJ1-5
CASSNPGQPYSNQPQHF
TGTGCCAGTAGTAATCCTGGACAGCCGTATAGCAATCAGCCCCAGCATTTT
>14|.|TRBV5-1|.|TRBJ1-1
CASSIQGGDTEAFF
TGCGCCAGCAGCATACAGGGAGGGGACACTGAAGCTTTCTTT
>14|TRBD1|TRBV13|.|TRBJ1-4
CASSKTGVDEKLFF
TGTGCCAGCAGTAAGACAGGGGTCGATGAAAAACTGTTTTTT
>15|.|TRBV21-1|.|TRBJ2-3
CASRWTGEITDTQYF
TGTGCCAGCAGGTGGACAGGGGAGATAACAGATACGCAGTATTTT
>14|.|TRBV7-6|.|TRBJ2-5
CASSHRLAEETQYF
TGTGCCAGCAGCCATCGTTTGGCGGAAGAGACCCAGTACTTC
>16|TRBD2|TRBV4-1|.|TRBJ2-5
CASSRGLAGGGETQYF
TGCGCCAGCAGCCGAGGACTAGCGGGGGGAGGGGAGACCCAGTACTTC
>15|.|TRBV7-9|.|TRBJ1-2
CASSPRTLHSYGYTF
TGTGCCAGCAGCCCCCGGACCCTCCACTCCTATGGCTACACCTTC
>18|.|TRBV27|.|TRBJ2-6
CASSSHPVVHSGANVLTF
TGTGCCAGCAGTTCACACCCGGTCGTCCACTCTGGGGCCAACGTCCTGACTTTC
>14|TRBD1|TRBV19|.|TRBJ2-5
CASRNIQGAQTQYF
TGTGCCAGTAGGAATATCCAGGGGGCGCAGACCCAGTACTTC
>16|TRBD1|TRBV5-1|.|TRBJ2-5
CASSLGGYRGSETQYF
TGCGCCAGCAGCTTGGGGGGCTACAGGGGAAGCGAGACCCAGTACTTC
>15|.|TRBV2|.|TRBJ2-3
CASSFQGLSTDTQYF
TGTGCCAGCAGTTTCCAGGGACTTTCCACAGATACGCAGTATTTT
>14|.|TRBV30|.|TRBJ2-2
CAWKPFSGPGELFF
TGTGCCTGGAAGCCGTTTTCAGGGCCCGGGGAGCTGTTTTTT
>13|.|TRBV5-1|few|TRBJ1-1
CASSLGVNTEAFF
TGCGCCAGCAGCTTGGGGGTGAACACTGAAGCTTTCTTT
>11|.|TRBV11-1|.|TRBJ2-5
CASSSVAPQYF
TGTGCCAGCAGCTCTGTAGCGCCCCAGTACTTC
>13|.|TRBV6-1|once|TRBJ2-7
CASSEDGIYEQYF
TGTGCCAGCAGTGAAGACGGGATTTACGAGCAGTACTTC
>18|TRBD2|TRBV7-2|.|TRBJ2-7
CASSRVRLAGGITYEQYF
TGTGCCAGCAGCAGAGTCCGACTAGCGGGAGGCATTACCTACGAGCAGTACTTC
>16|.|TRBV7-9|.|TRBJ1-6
CASSLEGGSYNSPLHF
TGTGCCAGCAGCTTAGAGGGGGGGTCCTATAATTCACCCCTCCACTTT
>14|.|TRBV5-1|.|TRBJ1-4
CASSLSGPDEKLFF
TGCGCCAGCAGCTTGTCGGGGCCTGATGAAAAACTGTTTTTT
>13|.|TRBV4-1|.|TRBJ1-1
CASSQEARTEAFF
TGCGCCAGCAGCCAAGAAGCACGAACTGAAGCTTTCTTT
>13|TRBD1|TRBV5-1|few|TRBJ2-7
CASSWTGRNEQYF
TGCGCCAGCAGCTGGACAGGGCGGAACGAGCAGTACTTC
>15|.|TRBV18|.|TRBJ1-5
CASSLSDSSNQPQHF
TGTGCCAGCTCACTATCGGACAGTTCTAATCAGCCCCAGCATTTT
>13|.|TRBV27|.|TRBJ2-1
CASSLYRANEQFF
TGTGCCAGCAGTTTATATAGGGCCAATGAGCAGTTCTTC
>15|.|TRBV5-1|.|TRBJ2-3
CASSLLGDSTDTQYF
TGCGCCAGCAGCTTGTTGGGGGATAGCACAGATACGCAGTATTTT
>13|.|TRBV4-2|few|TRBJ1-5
CASSQDWRLPQHF
TGTGCCAGCAGCCAAGATTGGAGGCTGCCCCAGCATTTT
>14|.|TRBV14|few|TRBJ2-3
CASSPRDFTDTQYF
TGTGCCAGCAGCCCGAGGGACTTCACAGATACGCAGTATTTT
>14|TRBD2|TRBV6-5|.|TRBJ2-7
CASSRSRESSEQYF
TGTGCCAGCAGCCGATCGCGGGAGAGTTCCGAGCAGTACTTC
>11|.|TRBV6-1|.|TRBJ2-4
CASRVKNIQYF
TGTGCCAGCCGAGTCAAAAACATTCAGTACTTC
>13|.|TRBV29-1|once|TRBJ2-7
CSGWDTSSYEQYF
TGCAGCGGTTGGGACACCAGCTCCTACGAGCAGTACTTC
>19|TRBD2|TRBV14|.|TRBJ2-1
CASSQGATSGRGRNNEQFF
TGTGCCAGCAGCCAAGGGGCCACCAGCGGGAGGGGAAGGAACAATGAGCAGTTCTTC
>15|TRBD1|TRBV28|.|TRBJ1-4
CASSLSGQGGEKLFF
TGTGCCAGCAGTTTATCTGGACAGGGTGGTGAAAAACTGTTTTTT